This T cell receptor beta chain was captured in a study of blood T cell repertoires in COVID-19. The CDR3 loop spans 14 amino acids. The V gene end was trimmed by 1 base and the J gene end by 3 bases; junction bases not matched to a gene: 0. Germline values: CDR1 SGHAT, CDR2 FQNNGV. This clone has more than one count but fewer than ten. The study drew participants aged about 18 to 89 years from approximately 25 US areas. Donors in Cohort 3 who had recovered were those with two negative PCRs, healthcare professional clearance, or resolution of their symptoms. Per the study methods: Using reference gene primer amplification, nucleated cell counts were estimated. Sequencing used immunoSEQ multiplex PCR; TCRdb keeps in-frame clones, though not all of them. That table furnishes V, J and clone size, whereas the DNA furnished D and trimming. Among under 200,000 clones listed, about 80% were seen once.

This chain uses TRBV11-2 with TRBJ2-1; 7 bases are shared with TRBD2. Sequences were obtained from PBMCs or T cells enriched from blood (not recorded which). This clonotype originated in a woman aged 55-70 years who had recovered from COVID-19. The CDR3 loop reads CASSLAGGYNEQFF. Written as DNA, the CDR3 is TGTGCCAGCAGCTTAGCGGGGGGCTACAATGAGCAGTTCTTC.